This T cell receptor (beta chain) is drawn from a study of cytomegalovirus exposure and HLA in healthy donors. Study observations and caveats: Among the CMV-associated chains, three were confirmed in vitro as specific for CMV antigens.

On this clone: What it binds is not known.

Researchers ran the PCR with 60 Vbeta and 13 Jbeta primers. The assay was immunoSEQ multiplex PCR, and TCRdb's table has in-frame clones only and misses some. The sample lists 150,000 to 200,000 clones, roughly four fifths seen once, with around 4.1% in the top ten. Unmatched junction bases numbered 9, after V lost 6 bases and J lost 7 bases. The germline gives CDR1 MNHEY, CDR2 SVGAGI. The CDR3 is made up of 15 amino acids. The sample comprised PBMCs. The rearrangement links TRBV6-5 to TRBJ1-4; TRBD1 matches 9 bases. The receptor's source is a man aged 45 to 65 in good health and CMV-seropositive. The CDR3 reads CASRNTDRGAEKLFF. DNA of the CDR3: TGTGCCAGCAGAAACACGGACAGGGGTGCTGAAAAACTGTTTTTT.